The entry that follows covers one T cell receptor beta chain sequence. Its target is unknown. The ends lost 5 bases at V and 0 bases at J; junction bases unmatched: 6. CDR3 length: 16 amino acids. Per the germline V gene, CDR1 is SGHRS and CDR2 is YFSETQ. The data derive from a study of OX40 agonist ivuxolimab in advanced cancers. Across the study: Patients achieving partial responses numbered three: one hepatocellular carcinoma case and two cutaneous melanoma cases. Findings and caveats of the study: People who partly responded at 0.1-3.0 mg/kg had some of the least clonal expansion seen. The mean number of expanded clones was higher in CD8+ T cells than in CD4+.

Assay: immunoSEQ multiplex PCR; the TCRdb copy retains only in-frame clones and omits some. The sample lists around 65,000 clones; 87% were seen once. The rearrangement joins TRBV5-1 to TRBJ2-2; 8 positions match TRBD2. The source of this sequence is an adult with an advanced solid tumor such as melanoma, head and neck, liver or kidney cancer. The material was CD4+ or CD8+ T cells sorted from blood, obtained in a trial of the OX40 agonist ivuxolimab. Here the CDR3 DNA reads TGCGCCAGCAGTTTGAGTAGCGGGGCGAACACCGGGGAGCTGTTTTTT. It is translated as CASSLSSGANTGELFF.